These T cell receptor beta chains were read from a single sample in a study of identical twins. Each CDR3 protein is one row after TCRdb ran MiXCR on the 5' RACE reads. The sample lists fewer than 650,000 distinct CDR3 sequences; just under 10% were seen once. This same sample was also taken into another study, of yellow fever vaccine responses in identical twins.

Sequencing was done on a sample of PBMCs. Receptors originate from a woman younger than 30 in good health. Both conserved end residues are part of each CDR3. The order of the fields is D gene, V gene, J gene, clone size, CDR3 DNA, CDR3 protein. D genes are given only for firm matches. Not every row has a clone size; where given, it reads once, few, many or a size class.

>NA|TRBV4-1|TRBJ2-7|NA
TGCGCCAGCAGCCACCCCAGCGGCTCCTACGAGCAGTACTTC
CASSHPSGSYEQYF
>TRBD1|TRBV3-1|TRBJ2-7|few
TGTGCCAGCAGCCAAGACCGGACCGGGACAGGGATCTACGAGCAGTACTTC
CASSQDRTGTGIYEQYF
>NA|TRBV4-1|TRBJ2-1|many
TGCGCCAGCAGCCAAGTTTCCTACAATGAGCAGTTCTTC
CASSQVSYNEQFF
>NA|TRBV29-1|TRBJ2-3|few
TGCAGCGTTGATCGAGAAATGACAGATACGCAGTATTTT
CSVDREMTDTQYF
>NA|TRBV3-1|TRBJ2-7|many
TGTGCCAGCAGCCCAAAGGGGCACTCCTACGAGCAGTACTTC
CASSPKGHSYEQYF
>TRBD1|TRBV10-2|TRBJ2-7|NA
TGCGCCAGCAGTGAGTTCGGGACAGGGGTTAATGGAGAGCAGTACTTC
CASSEFGTGVNGEQYF
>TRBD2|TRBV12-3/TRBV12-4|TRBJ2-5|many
TGTGCCAGCAGTTGGCGGGCGGGGGGACAAGAGACCCAGTACTTC
CASSWRAGGQETQYF
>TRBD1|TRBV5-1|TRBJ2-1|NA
TGCGCCAGCAGCTTGGTTAGAGGGACAGACAATGAGCAGTTCTTC
CASSLVRGTDNEQFF
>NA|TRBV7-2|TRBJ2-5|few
TGTGCCAGCAGCTTTTTTACGGTCCAAGAGACCCAGTACTTC
CASSFFTVQETQYF
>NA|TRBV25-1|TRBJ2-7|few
TGTGCCAGCAGTGAACCCGGGCTCTCCCTCGAGCAGTACTTC
CASSEPGLSLEQYF
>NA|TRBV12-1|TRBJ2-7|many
TGTGCCAGCAGCTTCCTCAGGGGACCACACCCTGGCGAGCAGTACTTC
CASSFLRGPHPGEQYF
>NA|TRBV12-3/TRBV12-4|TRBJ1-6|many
TGTGCCACAACTATTGCGGGGGGCGGGGGTATCCGACCCCTCCACTTT
CATTIAGGGGIRPLHF
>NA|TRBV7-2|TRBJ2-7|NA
TGTGCCAGCAGCTCTATAGGGATCTCCTACGAGCAGTACTTC
CASSSIGISYEQYF
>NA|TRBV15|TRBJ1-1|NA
TGTGCCACCAGCAGAATCGGGAAGACTCTCATGAACACTGAAGCTTTCTTT
CATSRIGKTLMNTEAFF
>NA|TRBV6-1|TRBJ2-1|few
TGTGCCAGCAGTGAAGGACAGAATACCTACAATGAGCAGTTCTTC
CASSEGQNTYNEQFF
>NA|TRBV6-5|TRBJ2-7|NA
TGTGCCAGCAGTTATGCCGGCAGTCCGAGCTCCTACGAGCAGTACTTC
CASSYAGSPSSYEQYF
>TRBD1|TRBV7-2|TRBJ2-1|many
TGTGCCAGCAGCTTAGTTTGGGGACAGGGGACCAATGAGCAGTTCTTC
CASSLVWGQGTNEQFF
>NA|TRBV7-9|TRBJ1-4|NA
TGTGCCAGCACCCCCGACCCGGGTGAAAAACTGTTTTTT
CASTPDPGEKLFF
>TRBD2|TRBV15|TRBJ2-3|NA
TGTGCCACCAGCAGAGACCCGGGGCCAGCGGGAGTGGATACGCAGTATTTT
CATSRDPGPAGVDTQYF
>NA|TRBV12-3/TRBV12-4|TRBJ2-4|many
TGTGCCAGCAGCCATGACTACTTAGCCAAAAACATTCAGTACTTC
CASSHDYLAKNIQYF
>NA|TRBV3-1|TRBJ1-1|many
TGTGCCAGCAGCCACTTGAGCAGCCATGAAGCTTTCTTT
CASSHLSSHEAFF
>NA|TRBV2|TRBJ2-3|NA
TGTGCCAGCAGTGTAGGGGGTCGCACAGATACGCAGTATTTT
CASSVGGRTDTQYF
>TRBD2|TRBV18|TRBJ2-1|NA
TGTGCCAGCTGCGGACTAGCGGGCACCTACAATGAGCAGTTCTTC
CASCGLAGTYNEQFF
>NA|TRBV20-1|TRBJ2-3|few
TGCAGTGCTAGAGATCTGGGGCGCACAGATACGCAGTATTTT
CSARDLGRTDTQYF
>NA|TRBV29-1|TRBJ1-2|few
TGCAGCGTTGTCGGTCCGGGGATGGATGGCTACACCTTC
CSVVGPGMDGYTF
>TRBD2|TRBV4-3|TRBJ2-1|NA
TGCGCCAGCAGCCAAGATTCACTAGCGGGAGGAAATGAGCAGTTCTTC
CASSQDSLAGGNEQFF
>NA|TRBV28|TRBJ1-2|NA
TGTGCCAGCAGTTTTAGGGGGGGAGGGATCAAATTCGGCTATGGCTACACCTTC
CASSFRGGGIKFGYGYTF
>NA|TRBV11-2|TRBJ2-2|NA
TGTGCCAGCAGCTTAGATGCACGGAAGCGGTTCACCGGGGAGCTGTTTTTT
CASSLDARKRFTGELFF
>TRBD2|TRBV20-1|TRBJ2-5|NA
TGCAGTGCCCCCCCCCAGCGGGAGGGCCCCCGGTACTTC
CSAPPQREGPRYF
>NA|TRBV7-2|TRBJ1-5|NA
TGTGCCAGCAGCCAGGACAGCCTCAATCAGCCCCAGCATTTT
CASSQDSLNQPQHF
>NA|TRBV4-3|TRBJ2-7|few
TGCGCCAGCAGCCAAGATCTTCCGGCGGGGGACAGTCGGAACGAGCAGTACTTC
CASSQDLPAGDSRNEQYF
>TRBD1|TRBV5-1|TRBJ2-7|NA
TGCTCCAGCAGCTTGTCGGGGACAGGGGGCTACGAGCAGTACTTC
CSSSLSGTGGYEQYF
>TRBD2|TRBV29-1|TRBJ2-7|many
TGCAGCGCCTACGGACTAGCGGGGGTTGAGCAGTACTTC
CSAYGLAGVEQYF
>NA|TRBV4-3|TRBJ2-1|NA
TGCGCCAGCAGCCAAGATGGTTCCAGAATCAGTGAGCAGTTCTTC
CASSQDGSRISEQFF